This passage covers 32 T cell receptor beta chains from one sample sequenced in a study of T cell changes during pregnancy in multiple sclerosis. Measured with immunoSEQ multiplex PCR; TCRdb has only the in-frame clones, and not every one. The table records approximately 44,000 clones, about 90% of them present only once. The material was CD4+ T cells from peripheral blood mononuclear cells, obtained before pregnancy. Every receptor here comes from a female donor with multiple sclerosis, enrolled in a pregnancy study.

In this sample, this clone turned up once. The chain carries TRBV19 and TRBJ2-1; 10 bases map to TRBD2. CDR1 and CDR2 (germline): LNHDA, SQIVND (reference sequence). V dropped 4 bases and J dropped 10; count of bases not matched to a gene: 10. The CDR3 runs to 15 residues. In nucleotides, the CDR3 is TGTGCCAGTAGTAACCGGGTAGCGGGGGGCCGGGAGCAGTTCTTC. Protein: CASSNRVAGGREQFF. The whole variable domain, remainder taken from reference TRBV19 and TRBJ2-1, is DGGITQSPKYLFRKEGQNVTLSCEQNLNHDAMYWYRQDPGQGLRLIYYSQIVNDFQKGDIAEGYSVSREKKESFPLTVTSAQKNPTAFYLCASSNRVAGGREQFFGPGTRLTVL.

The chain is built from TRBV4-1 and TRBJ1-1, with 7 bases that match TRBD1. Germline lookup yields CDR1 MGHRA and CDR2 YSYEKL. V lost 4 bases to trimming and J lost 5 bases; unmatched junction nucleotides: 7. The CDR3 contains 14 residues. CDR3 in DNA: TGCGCCAGCAGCCGAGACGACAGGGCGACTGAAGCTTTCTTT. It translates to CASSRDDRATEAFF.

The gene calls are TRBV6-5 and TRBJ1-1; possibly TRBD1 for D (5 bases). The length of the CDR3 is 15 residues. The germline V gene has CDR1 MNHEY and CDR2 SVGAGI. V gave up 0 bases and J gave up 2 bases, with 10 bases separating them. The DNA of the CDR3 is TGTGCCAGCAGTTACTCGTGGGGCCCAAACACTGAAGCTTTCTTT. It translates to CASSYSWGPNTEAFF.

V gene TRBV5-4 combines with J gene TRBJ2-1; D may be TRBD1 (6 bases). CDR3 length equals 15 residues. Germline V gene sequence: CDR1 SGHNT, CDR2 YYREEE (reference sequence). With 4 bases removed from V and 8 bases from J, the gap between germline ends came to 19 bases. As DNA, the CDR3 is TGTGCCAGCAGCCTACAGGGTTTGCGTAGTGATGAGCAGTTCTTC. Encoded protein: CASSLQGLRSDEQFF.

This chain uses TRBV27 with TRBJ1-4, with 9 bases lining up with TRBD1. This CDR3 spans 14 amino acids. Per germline, CDR1 MNHEY and CDR2 SMNVEV (reference sequence). V trimming: 6 bases; J trimming: 7 bases; junction bases outside the gene matches: 6. The CDR3 is CASRPGQGGEKLFF. For the CDR3, the DNA is TGTGCCAGCAGGCCGGGACAGGGTGGTGAAAAACTGTTTTTT.

In its sample, this clone was seen a few times. V and J are TRBV11-1 and TRBJ1-2; 7 bases fit TRBD1. The ends lost 5 bases at V and 7 bases at J; junction bases unmatched: 10. CDR3 length equals 14 residues. Germline CDR1 reads SGHAT; CDR2 reads FQDESV (reference sequence). As DNA, the CDR3 is TGTGCCAGCAGCCACCGGAGACAGGGAAGTGGCTACACCTTC. The encoded protein is CASSHRRQGSGYTF.

V usage is TRBV2 and J usage is TRBJ2-5, with TRBD2 as a possible D gene (6 bases). This CDR3 contains 15 residues. The V end was cut by 10 bases, the J end by 2 bases, with 20 bases between. The germline CDR1 and CDR2 sequences are SNHLY and FYNNEI. The CDR3 DNA reads TGTGCCATCCATCAGGGAGGCCGCTTACAAGAGACCCAGTACTTC. Its protein product is CAIHQGGRLQETQYF.

The rearrangement uses TRBV18 and TRBJ2-2, with TRBD1 identical over 9 bases. This CDR3 is built from 16 residues. Germline-derived CDR1 and CDR2 are KGHSH and LQKENI. The J segment lost 4 bases and the V segment lost 3 bases, leaving 6 bases of the junction unmatched. CDR3 in amino acids: CASSPAGTGSTGELFF. The CDR3 DNA reads TGTGCCAGCTCACCTGCCGGGACAGGGAGCACCGGGGAGCTGTTTTTT.

The rearrangement links TRBV7-2 to TRBJ1-5, with TRBD1 as a possible D gene (5 bases). V lost 4 bases to trimming and J lost 5 bases, with 9 bases between them. The CDR3 runs 13 residues. Looked up from germline, CDR1 is SGHTA and CDR2 is FQGNSA. This CDR3 reads CASSSDRYQPQHF. CDR3 sequence (DNA): TGTGCCAGCAGCTCCGACAGATATCAGCCCCAGCATTTT.

This clone turned up a few times. The chain combines TRBV18 with TRBJ1-1; D might be TRBD1 (6 bases). Germline V gene lookup returns CDR1 KGHSH and CDR2 LQKENI. CDR3 length equals 14 residues. V lost 2 bases and J lost 4, with 11 bases in between. CDR3 amino acids: CASSPGGFGTEAFF. For the CDR3, the DNA is TGTGCCAGCTCACCAGGGGGCTTTGGCACTGAAGCTTTCTTT.

Written as DNA, the CDR3 is TGTGCCAGCAACCCGGGACAGGGGCTAGGAAACACCATATATTTT. Its protein product is CASNPGQGLGNTIYF. The J gene is TRBJ1-3, the V gene TRBV6-1; 10 bases are shared with TRBD1. CDR1 and CDR2 (germline): MNHNS, SASEGT. V was pared by 7 bases and J by 4 bases, with 7 bases of the junction left unmatched. The CDR3 extends over 15 amino acids.

The chain recombines TRBV4-3 with TRBJ2-1, with 10 nucleotides matching TRBD2. With V trimmed by 1 base and J by 8 bases, 8 bases remained unmatched. This CDR3 contains 16 residues. CDR1 and CDR2 (germline): LGHNA, YSLEER. The CDR3 DNA reads as TGCGCCAGCAGCCAAGCTACTAGCGGGGTAATGTATGAGCAGTTCTTC. Translated, it gives CASSQATSGVMYEQFF.

The chain uses TRBV7-2 and TRBJ1-4; possible D gene TRBD1, 6 bases. The V gene's germline CDR1 is SGHTA and CDR2 FQGNSA. This CDR3 has 15 amino acids. Trimming shortened V by 3 bases and J by 3 bases, and 11 bases separated the two germline ends. CDR3 region: CASSLRGHSNEKLFF. Written as DNA, the CDR3 is TGTGCCAGCAGCTTGAGGGGACACTCTAATGAAAAACTGTTTTTT. The whole variable domain, remainder taken from reference TRBV7-2 and TRBJ1-4, is GAGVSQSPSNKVTEKGKDVELRCDPISGHTALYWYRQSLGQGLEFLIYFQGNSAPDKSGLPSDRFSAERTGGSVSTLTIQRTQQEDSAVYLCASSLRGHSNEKLFFGSGTQLSVL.

The sample holds one count of this clone. The J gene is TRBJ1-3, the V gene TRBV5-1, with D possibly matching TRBD1 (5 bases). Trimming took off 1 base at V and 4 bases at J, with 6 bases between the two ends. Per germline, CDR1 SGHRS and CDR2 YFSETQ. The CDR3 sequence is 13 residues long. The CDR3 here is CASSLTGGNTIYF. The DNA for the CDR3 is TGCGCCAGCAGCTTGACAGGAGGAAACACCATATATTTT.

V usage is TRBV18 and J usage is TRBJ1-1; no firm D call. In germline, CDR1 is KGHSH, CDR2 LQKENI. Trimming stripped 4 bases from V and 4 bases from J, with 10 bases between. The CDR3 covers 13 residues. CDR3 nucleotides: TGTGCCAGCTCACAGAACGGTGGCACTGAAGCTTTCTTT. Its protein is CASSQNGGTEAFF.

This chain links TRBV7-8 with TRBJ1-6; D is possibly TRBD1 (6 bases). The CDR3 has 17 amino acids. Germline V gives CDR1 SGHVS, CDR2 FQNEAQ. V lost 7 bases to trimming and J lost 0 bases, with 16 bases between them. The CDR3 DNA reads TGTGCCAGCACGCTGGGGGGGCTCGGCTCCTATAATTCACCCCTCCACTTT. Encoded protein: CASTLGGLGSYNSPLHF.

The chain recombines TRBV2 with TRBJ2-3, with 8 bases fitting TRBD2. V was clipped by 8 bases and J by 0 bases; unmatched bases: 4. Germline-derived CDR1 and CDR2 are SNHLY and FYNNEI. The CDR3 totals 14 residues. The CDR3 DNA sequence: TGTGCCAGCCTACTAGCGGAAAGCACAGATACGCAGTATTTT. Its translation is CASLLAESTDTQYF.

V and J are TRBV6-1 and TRBJ2-2, with 10 bases aligning to TRBD1. Germline CDR1 and CDR2: MNHNS and SASEGT. The CDR3 length is 15 residues. With 6 bases clipped from V and 5 bases from J, the junction kept 6 bases outside the gene matches. The CDR3, as DNA: TGTGCCAGCAGCGTAGGGACAGGGGCGACCGGGGAGCTGTTTTTT. Protein product: CASSVGTGATGELFF.

This chain uses TRBV5-1 with TRBJ1-4; TRBD1 aligns across 9 bases. The CDR3 spans 14 residues. The germline V gene has CDR1 SGHRS and CDR2 YFSETQ. Losses at the gene ends were 3 bases for V and 7 bases for J; bases not matched to a gene: 4. CDR3 in DNA: TGCGCCAGCAGCTACGGACAGGGGAGTGAAAAACTGTTTTTT. As protein: CASSYGQGSEKLFF.

The V call is TRBV6-5, the J call TRBJ1-4, with a possible D match to TRBD1 (6 bases). The length of the CDR3 is 13 residues. CDR1 and CDR2 from the germline V gene are MNHEY and SVGAGI. Trimming left V 8 bases short and J 7 bases short, with 14 bases between. CDR3 nucleotide sequence: TGTGCCAGCCCAGGGGCGTTGTGTGAAAAACTGTTTTTT. Residues: CASPGALCEKLFF.

The rearrangement joins TRBV19 to TRBJ1-5; tentatively, D is TRBD1 (6 bases). The CDR3 is made up of 14 amino acids. CDR1 LNHDA and CDR2 SQIVND come from the germline V gene (reference sequence). Between the trimmed V and J ends, which lost 5 bases and 7 bases, there was a span of 15 bases. The CDR3 nucleotides read TGTGCCAGTAGTCCCTTTGACAGGACCCAGCCCCAGCATTTT. It translates to CASSPFDRTQPQHF.

The CDR3 spells CASSSESLVALHF. The CDR3 bases are TGTGCCAGCAGCTCTGAATCCCTCGTAGCCCTCCACTTT. The V call is TRBV7-2, the J call TRBJ1-6; D is uncertain. Germline CDR1 and CDR2: SGHTA and FQGNSA. This CDR3 has 13 amino acids. Trimming pared 4 bases from V and 14 bases from J, leaving 15 bases between.

With regard to this clone: A junction end diverges from the germline sequence, so it may reflect a read error. The rearrangement uses TRBV7-7 and TRBJ1-5; TRBD1 is a possible D gene (6 bases). Germline CDR1 reads SSHAT; CDR2 reads FNYEAQ (reference sequence). CDR3 length equals 13 residues. The CDR3 DNA reads TGTGCTAGCAGCTTATTACAGGGACAGCCCCAGCATTTT. Translating gives CASSLLQGQPQHF.

The chain recombines TRBV12-5 with TRBJ2-1; 10 bases fit TRBD1. V trimming: 7 bases; J trimming: 4 bases; junction bases outside the gene matches: 7. In germline, CDR1 is LGHNT, CDR2 FRNRAP. This CDR3 spans 15 amino acids. CDR3 residues: CASAGGTGAYNEQFF. CDR3 DNA: TGTGCTAGTGCAGGTGGGACAGGGGCGTACAATGAGCAGTTCTTC.

V and J are TRBV14 and TRBJ1-3; D ambiguous. The germline V gene has CDR1 SGHDN and CDR2 FVKESK. The CDR3 has 18 amino acids. V was trimmed by 0 bases and J by 0 bases, leaving 15 bases between them. The CDR3 sequence is CASSQDDVAGLSGNTIYF. The DNA of the CDR3 is TGTGCCAGCAGCCAAGATGATGTCGCAGGCCTCTCTGGAAACACCATATATTTT.

This chain links TRBV7-2 with TRBJ2-7; D is unresolved. The CDR3 totals 13 residues. Trimming left V 0 bases short and J 6 bases short, with 9 bases between. The germline V gene has CDR1 SGHTA and CDR2 FQGNSA. CDR3 DNA sequence: TGTGCCAGCAGCTTAGCTTCCGGGTCCGAGCAGTACTTC. The encoded protein is CASSLASGSEQYF.

The chain links TRBV29-1 to TRBJ1-2; D is ambiguous. Between the trimmed V and J ends, which lost 4 bases and 3 bases, there was a span of 15 bases. The germline V gene encodes CDR1 SQVTM and CDR2 ANQGSEA. The CDR3 runs to 14 residues. CDR3 in DNA: TGCAGCGTTGGAGCGGGGAGGTATGACTATGGCTACACCTTC. Its translation is CSVGAGRYDYGYTF.

A note on this clone: This clone may be a read error of a much larger clone one base away. The same CDR3 also results from other DNA sequences found in this sample. The V call is TRBV6-1, the J call TRBJ1-3; the match to TRBD1 covers 10 bases. The V and J ends lost 2 bases and 7 bases, in that order; junction bases with no gene match: 8. Germline V CDR1 and CDR2: MNHNS, SASEGT. There are 16 residues in the CDR3. The CDR3 reads CASSEWTGGIGNTIYF. DNA for the CDR3: TGTGCCAGCAGTGAATGGACAGGGGGAATTGGGAACACCATATATTTT.

The chain employs TRBV4-1 and TRBJ2-6; D may be TRBD1 (6 bases). The CDR3 length is 19 residues. Trimming pared 3 bases from V and 0 bases from J, leaving 18 bases between. Germline CDR1 and CDR2: MGHRA and YSYEKL. The CDR3 is CASSQDPGHLLSGANVLTF. Written as DNA, the CDR3 is TGCGCCAGCAGCCAGGACCCGGGACACCTCCTCTCTGGGGCCAACGTCCTGACTTTC.

Notes on this clone: The sample carries other DNA sequences with the same CDR3. The V gene is TRBV6-1, the J gene TRBJ2-7, with 8 bases matching TRBD1. Germline CDR1 MNHNS, CDR2 SASEGT. The V gene end was trimmed by 7 bases and the J gene end by 0 bases; junction bases not matched to a gene: 5. This CDR3 has 14 amino acids. The CDR3 here is CASILTGDSYEQYF. CDR3 nucleotides: TGTGCCAGCATCTTGACAGGGGACTCCTACGAGCAGTACTTC.

The V gene is TRBV5-4, the J gene TRBJ2-3; 9 bases are a match to TRBD2. Germline assignment: CDR1 SGHNT and CDR2 YYREEE (reference sequence). V trimming: 1 base; J trimming: 1 base; junction bases outside the gene matches: 7. CDR3 length equals 17 residues. Here the CDR3 reads CASSLLAGFGGTDTQYF. The CDR3 coding sequence is TGTGCCAGCAGCTTGCTAGCGGGGTTCGGGGGCACAGATACGCAGTATTTT.

This sequence joins TRBV18 and TRBJ1-1; D may be TRBD1 (5 bases). The CDR3 consists of 14 residues. Trimming took off 0 bases at V and 5 bases at J, with 10 bases between the two ends. Germline CDR1 is KGHSH and CDR2 is LQKENI. In nucleotides, the CDR3 is TGTGCCAGCTCACCACCTGCCAGGGTTACTGAAGCTTTCTTT. This codes for CASSPPARVTEAFF.